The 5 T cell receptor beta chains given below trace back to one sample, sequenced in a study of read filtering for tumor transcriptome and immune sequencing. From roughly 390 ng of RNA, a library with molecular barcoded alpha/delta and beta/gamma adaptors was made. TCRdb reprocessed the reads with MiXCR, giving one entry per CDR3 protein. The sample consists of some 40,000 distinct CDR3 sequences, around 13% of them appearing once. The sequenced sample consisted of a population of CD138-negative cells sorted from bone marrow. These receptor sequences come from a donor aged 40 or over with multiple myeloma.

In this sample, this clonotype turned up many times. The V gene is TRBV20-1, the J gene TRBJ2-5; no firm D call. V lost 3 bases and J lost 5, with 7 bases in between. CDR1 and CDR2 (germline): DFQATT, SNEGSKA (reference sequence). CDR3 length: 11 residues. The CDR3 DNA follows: TGCAGTGCTAGCCAGTTGGAGACCCAGTACTTC. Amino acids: CSASQLETQYF.

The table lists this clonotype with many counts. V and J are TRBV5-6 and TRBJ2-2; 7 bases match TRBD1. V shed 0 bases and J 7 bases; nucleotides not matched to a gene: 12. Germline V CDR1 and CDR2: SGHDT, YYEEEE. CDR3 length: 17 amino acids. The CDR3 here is CASSLVYSGTEDGELFF. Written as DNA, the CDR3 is TGTGCCAGCAGCTTGGTATACTCCGGGACAGAGGACGGGGAGCTGTTTTTT.

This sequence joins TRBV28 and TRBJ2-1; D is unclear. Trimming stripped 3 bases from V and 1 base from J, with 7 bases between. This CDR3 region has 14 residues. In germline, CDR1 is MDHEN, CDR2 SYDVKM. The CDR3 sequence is CASSFGDSYNEQFF. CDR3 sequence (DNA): TGTGCCAGCAGTTTTGGGGATTCCTACAATGAGCAGTTCTTC.

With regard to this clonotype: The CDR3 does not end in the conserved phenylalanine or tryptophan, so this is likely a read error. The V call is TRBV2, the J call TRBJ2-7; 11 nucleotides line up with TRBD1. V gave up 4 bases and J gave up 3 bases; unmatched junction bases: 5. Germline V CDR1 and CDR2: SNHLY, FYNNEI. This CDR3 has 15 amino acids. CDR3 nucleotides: TGTGCCAGCAGTGCCGTGGGACAGGGGGACTACGAGCAGTACTAC. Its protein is CASSAVGQGDYEQYY.

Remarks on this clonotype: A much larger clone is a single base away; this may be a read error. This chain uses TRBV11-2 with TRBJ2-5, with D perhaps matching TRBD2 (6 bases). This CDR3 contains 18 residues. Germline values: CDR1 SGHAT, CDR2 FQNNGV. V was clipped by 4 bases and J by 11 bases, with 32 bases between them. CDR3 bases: TGTGCCAGCAGCTCCATTAGGAGAAACGGGACTCCTGCCTACGATCAGTACTTC. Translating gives CASSSIRRNGTPAYDQYF.